Below, 16 T cell receptor beta chains from the same sample are listed, as sequenced in a study of a mutant IDH1 vaccine in newly diagnosed glioma. Time point meaning: week 35, safety follow-up. One vaccine dose held 300 ug of mutant IDH1 20-mer peptide and came with topical imiquimod. These receptors' targets are unknown. Sequenced by immunoSEQ multiplex PCR; TCRdb stores in-frame clones only, minus some. Here the sample spans approximately 31,000 clones, approximately 80% being singletons. Sequenced here: PBMCs, sampled from a glioma patient whose treatment included an IDH1 peptide vaccine. These receptors originate from a woman younger than 30 with glioma.

The chain employs TRBV4-3 and TRBJ1-3, with D perhaps matching TRBD1 (5 bases). The germline gives CDR1 LGHNA, CDR2 YSLEER. This CDR3 contains 15 residues. The V gene lost 0 bases and the J gene lost 2 bases, with 8 bases spanning the gap. The CDR3 region is CASSQDRAAGNTIYF. The DNA for the CDR3 is TGCGCCAGCAGCCAAGACAGGGCCGCTGGAAACACCATATATTTT.

The J gene is TRBJ2-7, the V gene TRBV11-3, with a weak D call TRBD1 (6 bases). CDR3 length equals 14 residues. Germline CDR1 SGHNT, CDR2 YENEEA. V lost 5 bases and J 6 bases, leaving 17 bases between the germline ends. CDR3 residues: CASSLGPTGIEQYF. DNA of the CDR3: TGTGCCAGCAGCCTGGGACCTACAGGGATCGAGCAGTACTTC.

Relative to its sample, this clone is medium-sized. The V and J genes are TRBV6-5 and TRBJ1-1; no clear D. The V end lost 3 bases, the J end lost 4 bases, and 9 bases lay between the germline ends. The CDR3 has 13 residues. The germline gives CDR1 MNHEY, CDR2 SVGAGI. CDR3: CASSYRGVTEAFF. The CDR3 DNA reads as TGTGCCAGCAGTTATCGGGGAGTCACTGAAGCTTTCTTT.

The V and J genes are TRBV6-5 and TRBJ2-5; maybe TRBD1 (6 bases). Trimming stripped 4 bases from V and 1 base from J, with 7 bases between. Germline V gene data show CDR1 as MNHEY and CDR2 as SVGAGI. The CDR3 is 13 residues long. CDR3 DNA sequence: TGTGCCAGCAGTTGGACAGCCCAAGAGACCCAGTACTTC. Residues: CASSWTAQETQYF.

The V gene is TRBV27, the J gene TRBJ2-7; unclear D gene. Germline V gene data show CDR1 as MNHEY and CDR2 as SMNVEV (reference sequence). Trimming cost V 3 bases and J 2 bases, with 8 bases left between them. The CDR3 is 13 amino acids. The CDR3 region is CASSFAGTYEQYF. CDR3 in DNA: TGTGCCAGCAGTTTCGCAGGAACCTACGAGCAGTACTTC.

This rearrangement joins TRBV6-4 to TRBJ2-6; D possibly corresponds to TRBD1 (6 bases). The germline CDR1 and CDR2 sequences are MRHNA and SNTAGT. The CDR3 totals 16 residues. V lost 6 bases, J lost 0 bases, and 12 bases lay in between. The CDR3 loop reads CASSRGPYSGANVLTF. The CDR3 nucleotides are TGTGCCAGCAGCAGGGGCCCCTACTCTGGGGCCAACGTCCTGACTTTC.

This sequence joins TRBV6-5 and TRBJ1-2; D is uncertain. The germline V gene encodes CDR1 MNHEY and CDR2 SVGAGI. This CDR3 comprises 14 residues. The V and J ends lost 0 bases and 5 bases respectively, with 10 bases between them. CDR3 amino acids: CASSYSRFGYGYTF. CDR3 DNA: TGTGCCAGCAGTTACTCGAGATTTGGGTATGGCTACACCTTC.

The chain has TRBV7-9 and TRBJ1-2; 8 nucleotides line up with TRBD1. The CDR3 consists of 17 residues. V lost 1 base and J lost 2; bases outside the gene matches: 9. Germline CDR1 and CDR2: SEHNR and FQNEAQ (reference sequence). The CDR3 bases are TGTGCCAGCAGCTTAGGGATGACAGGGGATGGCAACTATGGCTACACCTTC. Amino acids: CASSLGMTGDGNYGYTF.

This sequence joins TRBV7-9 and TRBJ1-3; D possibly corresponds to TRBD1 (5 bases). Germline CDR1 reads SEHNR; CDR2 reads FQNEAQ (reference sequence). CDR3 length: 15 amino acids. Trimming removed 4 bases from V and 4 bases from J, with 14 bases in between. CDR3 region: CASSSGTDLGNTIYF. CDR3 nucleotide sequence: TGTGCCAGCAGCTCAGGGACGGACCTGGGAAACACCATATATTTT.

This clone was recorded only once. V gene TRBV7-9 combines with J gene TRBJ2-5; D call uncertain. The CDR3 runs to 14 residues. The germline gives CDR1 SEHNR, CDR2 FQNEAQ (reference sequence). Trimming removed 1 base at V and 5 bases at J, with 11 bases between. CDR3 region: CASSLVAPSETQYF. CDR3 in DNA: TGTGCCAGCAGCTTAGTGGCCCCCAGTGAGACCCAGTACTTC.

This clone was seen only once. This chain joins TRBV7-2 and TRBJ2-5; TRBD2 matches at 7 bases. This CDR3 contains 15 residues. The germline V gene encodes CDR1 SGHTA and CDR2 FQGNSA. V gave up 5 bases and J gave up 1 base; unmatched junction bases: 7. CDR3 bases: TGTGCCAGCAGCCGGCTGGGGAGGGTCCAAGAGACCCAGTACTTC. Translating it yields CASSRLGRVQETQYF.

This clone is a singleton in its sample. The V call is TRBV19, the J call TRBJ2-6; unclear D gene. The germline V and J ends were trimmed by 5 bases and 0 bases, with 8 bases remaining between them. Per germline, CDR1 LNHDA and CDR2 SQIVND (reference sequence). This CDR3 has 15 amino acids. The CDR3 coding sequence is TGTGCCAGTAGTGTCGGGCACTCTGGGGCCAACGTCCTGACTTTC. Residues: CASSVGHSGANVLTF.

CDR3 residues: CASSLRRDSLLNTEAFF. For the CDR3, the DNA is TGCGCCAGCAGCTTGAGGCGGGACAGCCTCTTGAACACTGAAGCTTTCTTT. The J gene is TRBJ1-1, the V gene TRBV5-1; 7 bases are a match to TRBD1. CDR3 length: 17 residues. V lost 1 base, J lost 0 bases, and 9 bases stayed unmatched. In germline, CDR1 is SGHRS, CDR2 YFSETQ. Drawing the rest from reference TRBV5-1 and TRBJ1-1, the complete variable domain is KAGVTQTPRYLIKTRGQQVTLSCSPISGHRSVSWYQQTPGQGLQFLFEYFSETQRNKGNFPGRFSGRQFSNSRSEMNVSTLELGDSALYLCASSLRRDSLLNTEAFFGQGTRLTVV.

This chain's CDR3 is CASSRPGTFEAFF. CDR3 nucleotides: TGTGCCAGCAGTCGTCCCGGGACGTTTGAAGCTTTCTTT. The chain has TRBV6-5 and TRBJ1-1; possible D gene TRBD1, 5 bases. The CDR3 covers 13 residues. V was shortened by 5 bases and J by 7 bases, with 14 bases between the two germline ends. The germline CDR1 and CDR2 sequences are MNHEY and SVGAGI.

This clone is a singleton in its sample. This chain uses TRBV11-2 with TRBJ2-7; possibly TRBD1 or TRBD2 for D (6 bases each). CDR3 length: 13 residues. Per germline, CDR1 SGHAT and CDR2 FQNNGV. Between the trimmed V and J ends, which lost 5 bases and 6 bases, there was a span of 14 bases. CDR3 bases: TGTGCCAGCAGCCCGGTGTGGGGGGCCGAGCAGTACTTC. This codes for CASSPVWGAEQYF.

The chain carries TRBV2 and TRBJ1-1; D gene uncertain. Per germline, CDR1 SNHLY and CDR2 FYNNEI. This CDR3 spans 11 amino acids. The CDR3 spells CAERANTEAFF. The CDR3 nucleotides read TGTGCGGAACGGGCGAACACTGAAGCTTTCTTT. Drawing the rest from reference TRBV2 and TRBJ1-1, the complete variable domain is EPEVTQTPSHQVTQMGQEVILRCVPISNHLYFYWYRQILGQKVEFLVSFYNNEISEKSEIFDDQFSVERPDGSNFTLKIRSTKLEDSAMYFCAERANTEAFFGQGTRLTVV.